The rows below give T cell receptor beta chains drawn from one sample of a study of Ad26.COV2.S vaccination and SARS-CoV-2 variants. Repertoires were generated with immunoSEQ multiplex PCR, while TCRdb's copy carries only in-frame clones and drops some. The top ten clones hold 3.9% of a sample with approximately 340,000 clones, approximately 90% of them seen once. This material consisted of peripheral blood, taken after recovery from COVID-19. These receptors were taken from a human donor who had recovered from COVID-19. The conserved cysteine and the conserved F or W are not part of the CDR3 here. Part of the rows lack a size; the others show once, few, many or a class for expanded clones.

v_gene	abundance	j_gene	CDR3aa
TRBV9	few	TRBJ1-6	ASSVSGNSPLH
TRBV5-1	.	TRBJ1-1	ASSLSRNTEAF
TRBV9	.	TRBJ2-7	ASSGGGTKGYEQY
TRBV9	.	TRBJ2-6	ASYGTGDGGANVLT
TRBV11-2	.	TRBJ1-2	ASSQTGTGDRYGYT
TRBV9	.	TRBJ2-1	ASSVAPSGGRGLLNEQF
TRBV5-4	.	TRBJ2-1	ASSLGFGQVRDEQF
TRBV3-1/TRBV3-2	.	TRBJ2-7	ASSPSSSYEQY
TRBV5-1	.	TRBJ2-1	ASSGDSGFSREQF
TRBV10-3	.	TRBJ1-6	AISETLGGSYNSPLH
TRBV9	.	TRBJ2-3	ASSTGTSGTDTQY